This TCR beta chain was observed in a study of cytomegalovirus exposure and HLA in healthy donors. Notes on the study in general: According to the study, 160 or so TCR beta chains were cytomegalovirus-associated. Trimming of TCR beta V- and J-genes showed a link, identified in a later analysis, to a missense DCLRE1C variant.

The length of the CDR3 is 13 residues. The ends were cut back, 4 bases at V and 7 bases at J, with 12 bases in the middle. Looked up from germline, CDR1 is SGHKS and CDR2 is YYEKEE (reference sequence). The PCR made use of 60 Vbeta and 13 Jbeta primers. The method was immunoSEQ multiplex PCR; TCRdb's version includes in-frame clones alone and lacks a portion of them. The sample carries about 160,000 clones, around 60% recorded once. The sample holds a few counts of this clone. The antigen is unknown. The sequencing sample was made of PBMCs. The V gene is TRBV5-5, the J gene TRBJ1-5; no definite D call. The origin of this receptor is a woman aged 55-69 years in good health and CMV-seropositive. CDR3 protein: CASSPLTFQPQHF. Written as DNA, the CDR3 is TGTGCCAGCAGCCCCTTAACTTTCCAGCCCCAGCATTTT.